The 24 T cell receptor beta chains below were found in one sample sequenced in a study of a mutant IDH1 vaccine in newly diagnosed glioma. Produced via immunoSEQ multiplex PCR; TCRdb's table is partial and in-frame only. The sample consists of about 98,000 clones, 80% to 90% of them appearing once. The time point is: baseline, week 1 (first vaccination visit). Noted treatment: pre-vaccination baseline after standard-of-care therapy. The specimen comprised PBMCs, sampled from a glioma patient treated with radiotherapy, temozolomide or both. These receptors were taken from a woman in her forties or fifties with glioma.

This chain joins TRBV13 and TRBJ2-1; no clear D. The CDR3 runs to 13 residues. V shed 0 bases and J shed 7 bases, with 7 bases lying between them. Germline CDR1 is PRHDT and CDR2 is FYEKMQ (reference sequence). CDR3 loop: CASSLGRSNEQFF. The CDR3 bases are TGTGCCAGCAGCTTAGGGAGGAGTAATGAGCAGTTCTTC.

This clone has only a few counts. This chain connects TRBV20-1 to TRBJ1-1; D is perhaps TRBD1 (6 bases). CDR3 length: 11 amino acids. The germline gives CDR1 DFQATT, CDR2 SNEGSKA (reference sequence). V was clipped by 5 bases and J by 11 bases, with 15 bases between them. In nucleotides, the CDR3 is TGCAGTGCTGGCACCCACAGGGAGGCTTTCTTT. It yields the protein CSAGTHREAFF.

The gene calls are TRBV7-9 and TRBJ2-7; D uncertain. Trimming left V 2 bases short and J 5 bases short, with 4 bases between. CDR3 length: 11 amino acids. The germline CDR1 and CDR2 sequences are SEHNR and FQNEAQ (reference sequence). The CDR3 nucleotides read TGTGCCAGCAGCTTAAACCACGAGCAGTACTTC. This gives the protein CASSLNHEQYF. Complete variable domain (other parts from reference TRBV7-9 and TRBJ2-7): DTGVSQNPRHKITKRGQNVTFRCDPISEHNRLYWYRQTLGQGPEFLTYFQNEAQLEKSRLLSDRFSAERPKGSFSTLEIQRTEQGDSAMYLCASSLNHEQYFGPGTRLTVT.

The J gene is TRBJ2-3, the V gene TRBV11-2, with unresolved D. V lost 4 bases and J 3 bases, leaving 8 bases between the germline ends. The CDR3 is 13 amino acids. Germline V gives CDR1 SGHAT, CDR2 FQNNGV. CDR3 protein: CASSSSVTDTQYF. The CDR3 region has the DNA TGTGCCAGCAGCTCCTCGGTGACAGATACGCAGTATTTT. The whole variable domain, remainder taken from reference TRBV11-2 and TRBJ2-3, is EAGVAQSPRYKIIEKRQSVAFWCNPISGHATLYWYQQILGQGPKLLIQFQNNGVVDDSQLPKDRFSAERLKGVDSTLKIQPAKLEDSAVYLCASSSSVTDTQYFGPGTRLTVL.

V usage is TRBV27 and J usage is TRBJ1-1; 7 nucleotides align to TRBD1. Trimming at V came to 5 bases and at J to 1 base, leaving 7 bases not matched to a gene. This CDR3 region has 15 residues. Germline values: CDR1 MNHEY, CDR2 SMNVEV (reference sequence). CDR3 region: CASSPGTARNTEAFF. Here the CDR3 DNA reads TGTGCCAGCAGTCCCGGGACAGCGAGGAACACTGAAGCTTTCTTT.

The rearrangement uses TRBV28 and TRBJ1-2, with 8 bases matching TRBD1. Trimming at V came to 4 bases and at J to 4 bases, leaving 2 bases not matched to a gene. Germline V gene sequence: CDR1 MDHEN, CDR2 SYDVKM. This CDR3 comprises 13 residues. The CDR3 here is CASSSDRAYGYTF. The CDR3 DNA reads as TGTGCCAGCAGTTCGGACAGGGCCTATGGCTACACCTTC.

V and J are TRBV30 and TRBJ2-1; no definite D call. Trimming removed 0 bases from V and 7 bases from J, with 13 bases in between. From germline, CDR1 is GTSNPN and CDR2 SVGIG (reference sequence). The CDR3 length is 14 residues. CDR3 coding DNA: TGTGCCTGGAGTGTACCTGGCTACACGAATGAGCAGTTCTTC. Its translation is CAWSVPGYTNEQFF.

This sequence joins TRBV28 and TRBJ2-1, with D unclear. This CDR3 has 13 amino acids. Germline loops: CDR1 MDHEN, CDR2 SYDVKM. V was clipped by 1 base and J by 4 bases, with 5 bases between them. CDR3 DNA sequence: TGTGCCAGCAGTTTATCGGCATACAATGAGCAGTTCTTC. Amino acid sequence: CASSLSAYNEQFF.

This clone was recorded once. The rearrangement links TRBV11-2 to TRBJ1-5; D remains ambiguous. Trimming shortened V by 5 bases and J by 6 bases, and 11 bases separated the two germline ends. CDR1 is SGHAT, CDR2 FQNNGV, per germline. The CDR3 contains 13 residues. The CDR3 coding sequence is TGTGCCAGCAGCGCCCAGTACGGTCAGCCCCAGCATTTT. Protein: CASSAQYGQPQHF.

This chain links TRBV5-4 with TRBJ1-1; the match to TRBD1 covers 8 bases. V gave up 4 bases and J gave up 3 bases; unmatched junction bases: 8. CDR1 SGHNT and CDR2 YYREEE come from the germline V gene (reference sequence). This CDR3 is 15 amino acids long. DNA of the CDR3: TGTGCCAGCAGCCTCCGACAGGGGACGGACACTGAAGCTTTCTTT. This gives the protein CASSLRQGTDTEAFF. Together with reference TRBV5-4 and TRBJ1-1, the CDR3 gives the full variable domain: ETGVTQSPTHLIKTRGQQVTLRCSSQSGHNTVSWYQQALGQGPQFIFQYYREEENGRGNFPPRFSGLQFPNYSSELNVNALELDDSALYLCASSLRQGTDTEAFFGQGTRLTVV.

The chain recombines TRBV6-6 with TRBJ1-2, with 11 bases aligning to TRBD1. This CDR3 contains 15 residues. Trimming took 5 bases from V and 7 from J; bases not matched to a gene: 9. CDR1 is MNHNY and CDR2 is SVGAGI in the germline V gene (reference sequence). The CDR3 sequence is CASSPRDRGRGGYTF. The CDR3 nucleotides are TGTGCCAGCAGTCCCCGGGACAGGGGGAGAGGTGGCTACACCTTC.

V is TRBV7-8 and J is TRBJ2-7; 8 nucleotides agree with TRBD2. Unmatched junction bases numbered 9, after V lost 5 bases and J lost 3 bases. This CDR3 has 15 residues. The germline CDR1 and CDR2 sequences are SGHVS and FQNEAQ. The CDR3 DNA reads TGTGCCAGCAGCCCCCGGGAGGGGACACTCTACGAGCAGTACTTC. Protein product: CASSPREGTLYEQYF.

The chain employs TRBV18 and TRBJ1-3; D gene uncertain. Germline CDR1 KGHSH, CDR2 LQKENI. The CDR3 length is 16 residues. Deletions cut 5 bases from V and 2 bases from J, with 16 bases between. The CDR3 sequence is CASSTDPPGAGNTIYF. CDR3 DNA sequence: TGTGCCAGCTCAACCGACCCTCCCGGCGCTGGAAACACCATATATTTT.

The CDR3 DNA sequence: TGCGCCAGCAGCTTGGCAGGGACTAGCGGGATGGATGAGCAGTTCTTC. Its protein product is CASSLAGTSGMDEQFF. V gene TRBV5-1 combines with J gene TRBJ2-1; the match to TRBD2 covers 13 bases. Per the germline V gene, CDR1 is SGHRS and CDR2 is YFSETQ. There are 16 residues in the CDR3. V shed 0 bases and J 8 bases; nucleotides not matched to a gene: 5.

The CDR3: CASSKVTGAYEQYF. As DNA, the CDR3 is TGTGCCAGCAGCAAAGTAACAGGGGCCTACGAGCAGTACTTC. V gene TRBV21-1 combines with J gene TRBJ2-7; the D segment call TRBD1 is taken from the table without a DNA check. TRBV21-1 is a pseudogene segment. There are 14 residues in the CDR3.

The V and J genes are TRBV29-1 and TRBJ2-5, with unresolved D. This CDR3 region has 13 residues. Trimming stripped 3 bases from V and 3 bases from J, with 11 bases between. From germline, CDR1 is SQVTM and CDR2 ANQGSEA. In DNA form, the CDR3 reads TGCAGCGTTGAGGTGGGCAGAAAAGAGACCCAGTACTTC. Residues: CSVEVGRKETQYF. The complete variable domain, with remaining parts taken from reference TRBV29-1 and TRBJ2-5, reads SAVISQKPSRDICQRGTSLTIQCQVDSQVTMMFWYRQQPGQSLTLIATANQGSEATYESGFVIDKFPISRPNLTFSTLTVSNMSPEDSSIYLCSVEVGRKETQYFGPGTRLLVL.

CDR3 residues: CASSQDHYSNQPQHF. CDR3 bases: TGCGCCAGCAGCCAAGATCACTATAGCAATCAGCCCCAGCATTTT. V usage is TRBV4-1 and J usage is TRBJ1-5; the D is unclear. Between the trimmed V and J ends, which lost 0 bases and 0 bases, there was a span of 6 bases. The CDR3 totals 15 residues. CDR1 MGHRA and CDR2 YSYEKL come from the germline V gene.

This chain joins TRBV7-3 and TRBJ2-7, with no clear D. Germline V gene sequence: CDR1 SGHTA, CDR2 FQGTGA. V was shortened by 4 bases and J by 2 bases, with 12 bases between the two germline ends. This CDR3 contains 14 residues. CDR3 DNA: TGTGCCAGCAGCTCCGGACCGCCACCCTACGAGCAGTACTTC. It specifies CASSSGPPPYEQYF.

The chain uses TRBV28 and TRBJ2-1; 7 bases match TRBD1. Germline assignment: CDR1 MDHEN and CDR2 SYDVKM. The CDR3 runs 13 residues. The V segment lost 5 bases and the J segment 9 bases; nucleotides outside the gene matches: 7. CDR3 bases: TGTGCCAGCAGTCCCCGGGACAGAACTGAGCAGTTCTTC. It codes for CASSPRDRTEQFF.

In DNA, the CDR3 is TGTGCCAGCAGCGCCAGGGCGGATGGCTACACCTTC. Amino acid sequence: CASSARADGYTF. The chain is built from TRBV9 and TRBJ1-2; TRBD1 is a possible D gene (5 bases). The CDR3 extends over 12 amino acids. In germline, CDR1 is SGDLS, CDR2 YYNGEE. V was trimmed by 3 bases and J by 6 bases, leaving 9 bases between them.

V gene TRBV18 combines with J gene TRBJ1-5; 8 bases fit TRBD1. V lost 5 bases and J lost 2; bases outside the gene matches: 2. The CDR3 extends over 14 amino acids. Germline V gene data show CDR1 as KGHSH and CDR2 as LQKENI. CDR3 DNA sequence: TGTGCCAGCTCATCGGACAGGGGCAATCAGCCCCAGCATTTT. Encoded protein: CASSSDRGNQPQHF.

The table lists this clone with a count of one. At one end, the junction sequence differs from germline, possibly due to a read error. The chain uses TRBV5-4 and TRBJ2-7, with a weak D call TRBD1 (5 bases). The CDR3 loop spans 16 amino acids. Germline V gene sequence: CDR1 SGHNT, CDR2 YYREEE (reference sequence). The DNA for the CDR3 is TGTGCCAGCAGTTTGGAGCTGGGGCGCAGGATCCACGAGCAGTACTTC. Protein product: CASSLELGRRIHEQYF.

CDR3 in DNA: TGCGCCAGCAGCTTAGGACTAGCGGGAGGACGATTCGATACGCAGTATTTT. Its protein is CASSLGLAGGRFDTQYF. The rearrangement links TRBV10-1 to TRBJ2-3; 14 nucleotides match TRBD2. The J segment lost 6 bases and the V segment lost 6 bases, leaving 11 bases of the junction unmatched. Germline CDR1 WNHNN, CDR2 SYGVQD (reference sequence). The CDR3 is 17 residues long.

The chain uses TRBV4-1 and TRBJ2-7; 9 nucleotides agree with TRBD2. V lost 4 bases and J lost 0; bases outside the gene matches: 7. The V gene's germline CDR1 is MGHRA and CDR2 YSYEKL. This CDR3 has 16 residues. The CDR3 here is CASSRLAGVSSYEQYF. The CDR3 region has the DNA TGCGCCAGCAGCCGATTAGCGGGAGTCTCCTCCTACGAGCAGTACTTC.